The source of this T cell receptor beta chain is a study of T cell responses to AZD1222 COVID-19 vaccine. As for this clone: Its specificity is unknown.

CDR3 length: 14 amino acids. The V gene's germline CDR1 is LNHDA and CDR2 SQIVND (reference sequence). The V segment lost 3 bases and the J segment 5 bases; nucleotides outside the gene matches: 6. Findings and limits, study-wide: The sample set comprised mostly white British donors with more females, and clonal diversity was possibly underestimated. No repertoire was sampled before or during the peak T cell response, only after it. Just six people given AZD1222 tested seropositive at baseline. The study found vaccine-associated CD4 TCRs spanning spike, dominant at 160-218 and 743-854.

Generated by immunoSEQ multiplex PCR, the TCRdb table keeps only in-frame clones and is missing some. The sample gives about 100,000 clones, about nine tenths of which show up once; 1.3% is in the top ten. This clonotype was sampled from an adult in good health. Sequences were derived from peripheral blood, sampled on day 0 of AZD1222 vaccination. The chain carries TRBV19 and TRBJ1-2, with 7 positions matching TRBD1. The CDR3 loop reads CASSILGQAYGYTF. For the CDR3, the DNA is TGTGCCAGTAGTATCCTCGGACAGGCTTATGGCTACACCTTC.